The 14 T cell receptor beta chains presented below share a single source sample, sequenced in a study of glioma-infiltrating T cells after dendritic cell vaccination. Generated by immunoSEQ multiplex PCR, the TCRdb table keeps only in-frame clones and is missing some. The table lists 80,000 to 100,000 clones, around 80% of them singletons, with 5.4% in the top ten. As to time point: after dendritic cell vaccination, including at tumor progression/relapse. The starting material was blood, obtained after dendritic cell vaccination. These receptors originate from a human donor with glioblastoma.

As DNA, the CDR3 is TGTGCCAGCAGTCGCTGGGCGGGTACAGAATATGGCTACACCTTC. Translation gives CASSRWAGTEYGYTF. V and J are TRBV6-5 and TRBJ1-2; D gene unclear. Germline V lookup: CDR1 MNHEY, CDR2 SVGAGI. Deletions cut 5 bases from V and 5 bases from J, with 18 bases between. The length of the CDR3 is 15 residues.

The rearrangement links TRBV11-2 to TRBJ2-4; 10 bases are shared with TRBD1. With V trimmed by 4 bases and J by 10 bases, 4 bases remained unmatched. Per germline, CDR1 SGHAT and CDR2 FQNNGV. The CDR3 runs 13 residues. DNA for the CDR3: TGTGCCAGCAGCTCCGGGACAGGGGATATTCAGTACTTC. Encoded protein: CASSSGTGDIQYF.

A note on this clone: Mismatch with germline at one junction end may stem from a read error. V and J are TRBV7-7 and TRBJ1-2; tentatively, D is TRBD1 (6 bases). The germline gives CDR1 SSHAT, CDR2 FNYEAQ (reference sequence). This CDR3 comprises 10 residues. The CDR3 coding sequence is TGTGCTAGCAGCCCAGACAGGATCACCTTC. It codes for CASSPDRITF.

The CDR3 DNA is TGTGCCAGCAGCGGGGACAGGGGGCGAACTGAAGCTTTCTTT. Its protein is CASSGDRGRTEAFF. The rearrangement links TRBV2 to TRBJ1-1, with 12 bases aligning to TRBD1. J was trimmed by 5 bases and V by 6 bases; bases with no gene match: 4. CDR1 SNHLY and CDR2 FYNNEI come from the germline V gene. There are 14 residues in the CDR3.

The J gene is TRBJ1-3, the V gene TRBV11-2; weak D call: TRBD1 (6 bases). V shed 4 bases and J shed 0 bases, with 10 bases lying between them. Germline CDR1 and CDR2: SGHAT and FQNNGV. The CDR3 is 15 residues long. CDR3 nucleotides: TGTGCCAGCAGCTCGACAGGTTTCTCTGGAAACACCATATATTTT. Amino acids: CASSSTGFSGNTIYF.

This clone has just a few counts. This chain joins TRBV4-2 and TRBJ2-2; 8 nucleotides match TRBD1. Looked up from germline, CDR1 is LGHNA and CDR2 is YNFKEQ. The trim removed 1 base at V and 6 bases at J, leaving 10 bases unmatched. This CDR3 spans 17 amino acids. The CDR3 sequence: CASSQVAGQGAAGELFF. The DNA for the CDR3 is TGTGCCAGCAGCCAAGTGGCAGGGCAGGGGGCAGCCGGGGAGCTGTTTTTT.

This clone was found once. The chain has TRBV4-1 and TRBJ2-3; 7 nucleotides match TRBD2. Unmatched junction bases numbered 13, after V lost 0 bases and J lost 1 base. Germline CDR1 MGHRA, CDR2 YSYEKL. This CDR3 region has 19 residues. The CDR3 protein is CASSQDLGSGYSRTDTQYF. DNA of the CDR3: TGCGCCAGCAGCCAAGATCTGGGTAGCGGGTACTCTCGCACAGATACGCAGTATTTT.

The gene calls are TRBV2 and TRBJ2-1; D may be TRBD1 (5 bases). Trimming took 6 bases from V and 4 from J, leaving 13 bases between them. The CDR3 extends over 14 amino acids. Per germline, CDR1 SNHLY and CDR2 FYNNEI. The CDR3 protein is CASRDSSPYNEQFF. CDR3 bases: TGTGCCAGCAGAGACAGTTCTCCTTACAATGAGCAGTTCTTC.

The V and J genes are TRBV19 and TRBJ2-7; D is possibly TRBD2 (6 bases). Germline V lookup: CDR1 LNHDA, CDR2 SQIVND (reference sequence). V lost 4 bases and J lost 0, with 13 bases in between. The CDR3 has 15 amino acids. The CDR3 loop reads CASSTGLARSYEQYF. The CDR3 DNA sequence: TGTGCCAGTAGTACGGGGCTAGCGCGCTCCTACGAGCAGTACTTC.

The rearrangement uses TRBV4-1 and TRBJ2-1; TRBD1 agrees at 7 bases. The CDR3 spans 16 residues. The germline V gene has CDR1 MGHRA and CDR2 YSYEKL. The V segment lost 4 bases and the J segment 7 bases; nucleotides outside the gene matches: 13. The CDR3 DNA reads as TGCGCCAGCAGCCTAACACAGGGGATCGGTGGAAATGAGCAGTTCTTC. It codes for CASSLTQGIGGNEQFF.

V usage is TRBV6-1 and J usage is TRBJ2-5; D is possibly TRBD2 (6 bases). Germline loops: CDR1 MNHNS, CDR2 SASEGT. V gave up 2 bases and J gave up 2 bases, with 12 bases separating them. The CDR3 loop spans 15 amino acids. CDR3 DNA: TGTGCCAGCAGTGAAACGCGGGGCTGGCAAGAGACCCAGTACTTC. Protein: CASSETRGWQETQYF.

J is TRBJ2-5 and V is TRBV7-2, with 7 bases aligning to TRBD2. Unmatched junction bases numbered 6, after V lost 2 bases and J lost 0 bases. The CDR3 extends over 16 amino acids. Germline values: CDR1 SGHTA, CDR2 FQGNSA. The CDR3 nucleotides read TGTGCCAGCAGCTTATTGTTTAGCGGGCACCAAGAGACCCAGTACTTC. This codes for CASSLLFSGHQETQYF.

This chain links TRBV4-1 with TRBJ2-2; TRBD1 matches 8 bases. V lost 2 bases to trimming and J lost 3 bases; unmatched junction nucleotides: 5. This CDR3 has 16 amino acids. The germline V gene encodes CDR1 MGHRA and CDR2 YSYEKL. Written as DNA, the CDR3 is TGCGCCAGCAGCCAACGGACAGGGATGGACACCGGGGAGCTGTTTTTT. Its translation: CASSQRTGMDTGELFF.

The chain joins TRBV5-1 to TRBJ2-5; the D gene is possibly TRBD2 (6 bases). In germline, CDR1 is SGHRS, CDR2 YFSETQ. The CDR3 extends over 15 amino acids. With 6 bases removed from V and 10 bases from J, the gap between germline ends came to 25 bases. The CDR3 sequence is CASTFGSGSDGSQYF. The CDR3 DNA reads TGCGCCAGCACATTCGGGTCCGGGAGCGATGGGAGCCAGTACTTC.